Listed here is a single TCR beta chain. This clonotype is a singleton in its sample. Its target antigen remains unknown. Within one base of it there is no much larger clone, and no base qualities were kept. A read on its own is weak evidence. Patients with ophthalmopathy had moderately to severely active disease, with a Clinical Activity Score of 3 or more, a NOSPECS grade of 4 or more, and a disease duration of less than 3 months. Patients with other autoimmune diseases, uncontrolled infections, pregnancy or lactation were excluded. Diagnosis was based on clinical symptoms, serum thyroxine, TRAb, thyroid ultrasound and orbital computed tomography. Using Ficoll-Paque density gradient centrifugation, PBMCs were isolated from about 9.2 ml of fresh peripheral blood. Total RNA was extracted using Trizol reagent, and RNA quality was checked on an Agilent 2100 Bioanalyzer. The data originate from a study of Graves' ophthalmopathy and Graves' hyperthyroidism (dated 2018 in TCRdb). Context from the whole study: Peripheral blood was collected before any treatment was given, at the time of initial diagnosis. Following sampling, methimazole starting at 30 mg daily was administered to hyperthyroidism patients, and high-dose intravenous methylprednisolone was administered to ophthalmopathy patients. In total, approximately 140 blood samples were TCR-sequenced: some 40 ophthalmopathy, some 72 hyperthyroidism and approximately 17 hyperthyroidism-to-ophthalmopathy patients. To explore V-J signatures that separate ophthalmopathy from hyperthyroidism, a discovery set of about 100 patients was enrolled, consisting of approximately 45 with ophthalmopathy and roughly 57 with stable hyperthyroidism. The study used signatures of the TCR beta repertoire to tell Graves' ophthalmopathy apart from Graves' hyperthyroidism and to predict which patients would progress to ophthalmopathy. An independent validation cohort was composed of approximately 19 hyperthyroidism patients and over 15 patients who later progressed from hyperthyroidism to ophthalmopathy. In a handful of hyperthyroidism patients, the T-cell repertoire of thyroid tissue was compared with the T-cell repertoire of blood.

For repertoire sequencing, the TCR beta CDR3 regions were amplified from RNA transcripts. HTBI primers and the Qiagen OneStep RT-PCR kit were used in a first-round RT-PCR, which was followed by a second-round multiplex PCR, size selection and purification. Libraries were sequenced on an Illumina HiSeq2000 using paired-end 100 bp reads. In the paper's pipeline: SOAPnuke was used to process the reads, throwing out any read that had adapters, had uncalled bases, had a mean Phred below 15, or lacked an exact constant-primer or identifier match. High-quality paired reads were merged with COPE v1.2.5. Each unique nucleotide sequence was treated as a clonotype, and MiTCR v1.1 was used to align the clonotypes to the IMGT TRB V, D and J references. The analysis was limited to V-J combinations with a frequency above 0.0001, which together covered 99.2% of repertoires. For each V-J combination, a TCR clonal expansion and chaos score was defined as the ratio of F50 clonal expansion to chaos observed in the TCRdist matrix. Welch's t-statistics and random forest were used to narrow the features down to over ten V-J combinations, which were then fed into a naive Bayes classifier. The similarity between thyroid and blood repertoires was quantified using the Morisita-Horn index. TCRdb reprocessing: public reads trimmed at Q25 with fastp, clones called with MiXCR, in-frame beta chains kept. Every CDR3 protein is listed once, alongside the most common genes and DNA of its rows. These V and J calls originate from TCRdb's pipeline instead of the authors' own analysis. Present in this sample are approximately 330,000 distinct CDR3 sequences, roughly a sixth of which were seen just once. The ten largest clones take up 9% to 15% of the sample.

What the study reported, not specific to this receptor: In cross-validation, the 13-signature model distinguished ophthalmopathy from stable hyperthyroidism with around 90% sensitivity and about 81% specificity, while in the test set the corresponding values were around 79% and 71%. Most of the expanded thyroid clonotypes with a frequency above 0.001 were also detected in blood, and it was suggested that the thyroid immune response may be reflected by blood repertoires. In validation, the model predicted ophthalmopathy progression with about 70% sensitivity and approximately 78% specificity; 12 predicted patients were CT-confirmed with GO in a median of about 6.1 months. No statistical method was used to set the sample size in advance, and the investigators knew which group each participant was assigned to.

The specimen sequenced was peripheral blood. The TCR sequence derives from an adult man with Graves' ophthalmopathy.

The CDR3 protein is CASSLRQGGVEAFF. The nucleotide sequence reads as follows: TGTGCCAGCAGTTTAAGGCAGGGGGGTGTTGAAGCTTTCTTT. The V and J genes are TRBV28 and TRBJ1-1; TRBD1 agrees with 7 junctional bases. The CDR3 goes from the cysteine to the phenylalanine over 14 residues. Here the CDR3 DNA is all that survives: 42 bases in frame from base 1. Unmatched junction bases come to 7, with V trimmed by 2 bases and J by 7 bases. In the germline V gene, CDR1 corresponds to MDHEN and CDR2 to SYDVKM.